This entry features one TCR beta chain sequence. In the source study's methods: Estimation of nucleated cell counts relied on the amplification of reference gene primers. Method: immunoSEQ multiplex PCR; TCRdb's copy keeps in-frame clones and lacks some. V and J calls and clone size follow that table, whereas D and trimming were derived from the DNA. The table shows approximately 120,000 clones, with approximately 81% occurring only once. These data originate in a study of blood T cell repertoires in COVID-19. About the study: Sites in the United States, Italy and Spain provided acute and convalescent COVID-19 samples.

Recruited during active infection, patients (from Seattle) were subsequently followed longitudinally. V lost 1 base and J lost 7; bases outside the gene matches: 4. This CDR3 is built from 15 residues. Germline-derived CDR1 and CDR2 are SGHTA and FQGNSA. The specimen was peripheral blood. This chain joins TRBV7-2 and TRBJ1-4; 9 nucleotides agree with TRBD1. The sequence was collected from a man at least 80 years old with COVID-19, enrolled during active disease. CDR3 nucleotide sequence: TGTGCCAGCAGCTTAGGGACAGGGGCTACTGAAAAACTGTTTTTT. It codes for CASSLGTGATEKLFF.